The sequence of this T cell receptor beta chain was determined in a study of T cells after posttransplantation cyclophosphamide. To note about this clone: As yet, its antigen is unknown.

A marrow graft followed busulfan-fludarabine conditioning, with cyclophosphamide on days +3 and +4. Broader study findings: Donor CD8+ memory clones often dominated recipient blood repertoires at later times. Recipient CMV seropositivity and CMV reactivation strongly tracked TRB clonality. Skin or GI-infiltrating T cells shared few TRB sequences with blood.

This CDR3 comprises 11 residues. Trimming left V 6 bases short and J 3 bases short, with 5 bases between. Germline-derived CDR1 and CDR2 are MDHEN and SYDVKM. Profiling relied on immunoSEQ multiplex PCR, and the TCRdb table lists in-frame clones only, not all of them. In the table there are tens of thousands of clones, about nine tenths of which are singletons. J is TRBJ2-5 and V is TRBV28, with D uncertain. The source was PBMCs, collected after allogeneic stem cell transplant with posttransplant cyclophosphamide. The receptor's source is a female patient between 30 and 39 years old who received an allogeneic stem cell transplant from an unrelated donor, was CMV-positive, and had no GVHD. Some T cells here may be from the graft donor. The CDR3 is CASRVEETQYF. The CDR3 bases are TGTGCCAGCAGGGTAGAAGAGACCCAGTACTTC.